This TCR beta chain was identified during a study of blood T cells in healthy people across ages. The V and J ends lost 2 bases and 5 bases respectively, with 7 bases between them. The CDR3 sequence is 13 residues long. Germline-derived CDR1 and CDR2 are ENHRY and SYGVKD. Study observations and caveats: Higher diversity and more naive CD4+ cells were features of long-lived donors, compared to aged donors.

Only a few counts were recorded for this clonotype. Its antigen is as yet unknown. PBMCs were isolated at a quantity of at least 6 million per sample. A second roughly 6 to 12 cycle PCR used barcoded and J-beta primers. TCRdb independently ran MiXCR on the 5' RACE reads; one entry per CDR3 protein. The table includes 1.8 million or so distinct CDR3 sequences, roughly two fifths detected once. The V gene is TRBV10-3, the J gene TRBJ1-5, with unresolved D. Sequencing was done on a sample of blood. This TCR derives from a human donor in good health. The CDR3 sequence is CAISEDVDQPQHF. CDR3 nucleotide sequence: TGTGCCATCAGTGAGGATGTGGATCAGCCCCAGCATTTT.